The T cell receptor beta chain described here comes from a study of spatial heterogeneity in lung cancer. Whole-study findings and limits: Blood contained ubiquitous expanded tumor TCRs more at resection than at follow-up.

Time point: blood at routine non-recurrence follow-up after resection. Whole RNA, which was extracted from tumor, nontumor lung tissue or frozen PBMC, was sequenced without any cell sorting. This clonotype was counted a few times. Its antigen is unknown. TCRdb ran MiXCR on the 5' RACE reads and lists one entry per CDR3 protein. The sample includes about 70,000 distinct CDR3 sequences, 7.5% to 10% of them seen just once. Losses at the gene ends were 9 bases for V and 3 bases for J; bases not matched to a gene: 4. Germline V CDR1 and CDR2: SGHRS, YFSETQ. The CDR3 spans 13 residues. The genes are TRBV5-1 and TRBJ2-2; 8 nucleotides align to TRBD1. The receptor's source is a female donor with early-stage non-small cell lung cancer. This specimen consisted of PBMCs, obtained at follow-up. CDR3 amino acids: CATGGHDTGELFF. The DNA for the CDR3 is TGCGCCACAGGGGGCCACGACACCGGGGAGCTGTTTTTT. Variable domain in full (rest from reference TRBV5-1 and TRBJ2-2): KAGVTQTPRYLIKTRGQQVTLSCSPISGHRSVSWYQQTPGQGLQFLFEYFSETQRNKGNFPGRFSGRQFSNSRSEMNVSTLELGDSALYLCATGGHDTGELFFGEGSRLTVL.